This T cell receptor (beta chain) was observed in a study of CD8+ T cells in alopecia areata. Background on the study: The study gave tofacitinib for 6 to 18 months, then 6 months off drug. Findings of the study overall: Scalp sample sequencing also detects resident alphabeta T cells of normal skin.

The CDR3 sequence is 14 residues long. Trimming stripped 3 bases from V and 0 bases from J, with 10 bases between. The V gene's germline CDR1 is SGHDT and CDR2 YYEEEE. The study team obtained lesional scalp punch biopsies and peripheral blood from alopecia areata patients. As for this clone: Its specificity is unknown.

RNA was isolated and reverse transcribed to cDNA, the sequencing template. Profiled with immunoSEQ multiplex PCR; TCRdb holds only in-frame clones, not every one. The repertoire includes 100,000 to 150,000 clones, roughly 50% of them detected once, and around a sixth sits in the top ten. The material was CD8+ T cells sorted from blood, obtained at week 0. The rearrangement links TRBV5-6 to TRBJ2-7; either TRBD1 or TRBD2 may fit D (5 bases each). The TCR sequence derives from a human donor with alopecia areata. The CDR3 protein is CASSWGTGSYEQYF. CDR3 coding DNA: TGTGCCAGCAGCTGGGGGACGGGCTCCTACGAGCAGTACTTC.